The clone carrying this T cell receptor beta chain showed up just a few times. The antigen remains unidentified. V lost 1 base and J 1 base, leaving 7 bases between the germline ends. This CDR3 has 13 residues. Germline loops: CDR1 SQVTM, CDR2 ANQGSEA. This sample is drawn from a study of beta chain features in type 1 diabetes. For the study at large: Cell yields, gender and age were similar in healthy donors and patients.

What was sequenced were expressed TCRB transcripts, since all of the isolated RNA had been reverse transcribed. Assay: immunoSEQ multiplex PCR; the TCRdb copy retains only in-frame clones and omits some. The sample includes about 260,000 clones, roughly 22% of them seen just once. Whole-study results and caveats: There was no resolution here of whether HLA type influences TCRB rearrangement. Moderate yet significant TCRB CDR3 shortening was seen in Type 1 diabetes patients in all four CD4+ subsets.

One heparinised blood draw averaging approximately 120 mL was given by each donor. Purity exceeded 98% in all sorted populations. Material for sequencing was naive CD4+ T cells from blood. This chain uses TRBV29-1 with TRBJ2-5; tentatively, D is TRBD1 (5 bases). This TCR was recovered from a middle-aged woman with type 1 diabetes. The CDR3 loop is CSVEGQPQETQYF. For the CDR3, the DNA is TGCAGCGTTGAAGGACAGCCCCAAGAGACCCAGTACTTC.